This record looks at one TCR beta chain sequence and its context. This record belongs to a study of blood T cell repertoires in COVID-19. Study-level background: The United States, Italy and Spain supplied acute and convalescent COVID-19 samples. In each case, the material was cDNA or gDNA derived from T cells, B-cell-depleted T cells, or PBMCs.

Measured with immunoSEQ multiplex PCR; TCRdb has only the in-frame clones, and not every one. The sample contains more than 200,000 clones, 80% to 90% of which appear only once. The germline CDR1 and CDR2 sequences are MNHEY and SVGAGI. This CDR3 is built from 16 residues. The V end was cut by 2 bases, the J end by 0 bases, with 11 bases between. Input material: PBMCs or T cells enriched from blood (not recorded which). The clonotype originates from a woman in her 30s who had been exposed to COVID-19. The chain couples TRBV6-5 to TRBJ1-3; TRBD1 might be the D (6 bases). The CDR3 DNA reads as TGTGCCAGCAGTTACATACAGGGACCCTCTGGAAACACCATATATTTT. Its protein product is CASSYIQGPSGNTIYF.